This TCR beta chain was captured by sequencing in a study of shared clonotypes between healthy human individuals. Execution of the assay was at deep level. Generated by immunoSEQ multiplex PCR, the TCRdb table keeps only in-frame clones and is missing some. The table has around 2,000,000 clones, about 94% seen once. As regards this clone: Its antigen is not identified.

Germline values: CDR1 MNHEY, CDR2 SVGAGI. The CDR3 is made up of 14 amino acids. V lost 3 bases to trimming and J lost 4 bases, with 13 bases between them. Findings and limits, study-wide: A generally larger estimated richness was seen in naive subsets than in memory subsets. Shared clonotypes: approximately 5% naive CD4, around 3.5% naive CD8, 2.3% memory CD4, around 0.4% memory CD8.

As defined, naive CD8 cells were CD45RO-negative and positively selected for CCR7, with terminally differentiated effector memory CD45RA+ cells excluded. HIV-negative, healthy adults without recent acute infections or vaccinations were the donors. V is TRBV6-5 and J is TRBJ2-7, with D possibly TRBD2 on 5 matching bases. This TCR was sampled from a man aged 18 to 29 in good health. What was sequenced was naive CD8+ T cells sorted from blood. The CDR3 region is CASSYATTGYEQYF. The CDR3 DNA reads TGTGCCAGCAGTTATGCTACGACGGGGTACGAGCAGTACTTC.